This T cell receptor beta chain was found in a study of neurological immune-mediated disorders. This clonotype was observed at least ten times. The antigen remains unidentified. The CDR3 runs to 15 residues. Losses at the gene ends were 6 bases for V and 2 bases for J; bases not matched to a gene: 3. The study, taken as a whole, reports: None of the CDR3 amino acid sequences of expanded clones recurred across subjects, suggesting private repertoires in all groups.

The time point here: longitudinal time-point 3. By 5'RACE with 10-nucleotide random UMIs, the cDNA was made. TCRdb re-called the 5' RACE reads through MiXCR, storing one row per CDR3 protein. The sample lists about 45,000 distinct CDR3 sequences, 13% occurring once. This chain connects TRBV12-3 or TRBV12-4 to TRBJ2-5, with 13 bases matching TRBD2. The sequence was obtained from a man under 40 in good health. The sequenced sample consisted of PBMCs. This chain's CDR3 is CASSSLAGGQETQYF. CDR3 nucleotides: TGTGCCAGCAGCTCACTAGCGGGGGGGCAAGAGACCCAGTACTTC.